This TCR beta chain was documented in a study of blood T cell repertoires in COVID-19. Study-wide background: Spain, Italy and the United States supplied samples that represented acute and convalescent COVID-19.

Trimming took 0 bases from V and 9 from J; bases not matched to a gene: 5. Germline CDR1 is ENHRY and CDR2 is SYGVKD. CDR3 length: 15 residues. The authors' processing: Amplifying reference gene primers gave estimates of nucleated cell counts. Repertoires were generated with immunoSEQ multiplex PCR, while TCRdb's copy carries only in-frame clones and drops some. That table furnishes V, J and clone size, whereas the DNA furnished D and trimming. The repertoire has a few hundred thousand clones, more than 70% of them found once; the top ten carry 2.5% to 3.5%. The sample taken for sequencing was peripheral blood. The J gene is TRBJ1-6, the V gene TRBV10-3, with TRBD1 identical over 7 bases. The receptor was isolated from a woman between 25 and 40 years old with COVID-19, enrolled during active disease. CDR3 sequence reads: CAISESGRTGSPLHF. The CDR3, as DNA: TGTGCCATCAGTGAGTCCGGCCGGACAGGTTCACCCCTCCACTTT.